The entry below gives a single T cell receptor beta chain sequence along with its context. Its antigen is still unknown. The length of the CDR3 is 13 residues. CDR1 SGHVS and CDR2 FNYEAQ come from the germline V gene. The V end lost 4 bases, the J end lost 2 bases, and 8 bases lay between the germline ends. This PCR relied on a set of 60 Vbeta primers and 13 Jbeta primers. Original analysis: A follow-up analysis tallied 73 million or so unique TCR beta chains, about 11 million shared. The data were produced by immunoSEQ multiplex PCR, yet TCRdb's version contains in-frame clones alone and is incomplete. The DNA was the basis for D and trimming; V, J and clone size are from that table. The sample has tens of thousands of clones, and its top ten clones hold approximately 5.7%. These data come from a study of cytomegalovirus exposure and HLA in healthy donors. General study results and limits: Accurate prediction of HLA-A and HLA-B alleles (for most subjects) was reportedly achieved from TCR beta sequences.

Sequenced input: PBMCs. This clonotype originated in a girl aged 10 to 17 in good health and CMV-seropositive. The V and J genes are TRBV7-6 and TRBJ1-1, with D possibly being TRBD1 (5 bases). CDR3 sequence (DNA): TGTGCCAGCAGCTCGGACACAAACACTGAAGCTTTCTTT. Translation gives CASSSDTNTEAFF.